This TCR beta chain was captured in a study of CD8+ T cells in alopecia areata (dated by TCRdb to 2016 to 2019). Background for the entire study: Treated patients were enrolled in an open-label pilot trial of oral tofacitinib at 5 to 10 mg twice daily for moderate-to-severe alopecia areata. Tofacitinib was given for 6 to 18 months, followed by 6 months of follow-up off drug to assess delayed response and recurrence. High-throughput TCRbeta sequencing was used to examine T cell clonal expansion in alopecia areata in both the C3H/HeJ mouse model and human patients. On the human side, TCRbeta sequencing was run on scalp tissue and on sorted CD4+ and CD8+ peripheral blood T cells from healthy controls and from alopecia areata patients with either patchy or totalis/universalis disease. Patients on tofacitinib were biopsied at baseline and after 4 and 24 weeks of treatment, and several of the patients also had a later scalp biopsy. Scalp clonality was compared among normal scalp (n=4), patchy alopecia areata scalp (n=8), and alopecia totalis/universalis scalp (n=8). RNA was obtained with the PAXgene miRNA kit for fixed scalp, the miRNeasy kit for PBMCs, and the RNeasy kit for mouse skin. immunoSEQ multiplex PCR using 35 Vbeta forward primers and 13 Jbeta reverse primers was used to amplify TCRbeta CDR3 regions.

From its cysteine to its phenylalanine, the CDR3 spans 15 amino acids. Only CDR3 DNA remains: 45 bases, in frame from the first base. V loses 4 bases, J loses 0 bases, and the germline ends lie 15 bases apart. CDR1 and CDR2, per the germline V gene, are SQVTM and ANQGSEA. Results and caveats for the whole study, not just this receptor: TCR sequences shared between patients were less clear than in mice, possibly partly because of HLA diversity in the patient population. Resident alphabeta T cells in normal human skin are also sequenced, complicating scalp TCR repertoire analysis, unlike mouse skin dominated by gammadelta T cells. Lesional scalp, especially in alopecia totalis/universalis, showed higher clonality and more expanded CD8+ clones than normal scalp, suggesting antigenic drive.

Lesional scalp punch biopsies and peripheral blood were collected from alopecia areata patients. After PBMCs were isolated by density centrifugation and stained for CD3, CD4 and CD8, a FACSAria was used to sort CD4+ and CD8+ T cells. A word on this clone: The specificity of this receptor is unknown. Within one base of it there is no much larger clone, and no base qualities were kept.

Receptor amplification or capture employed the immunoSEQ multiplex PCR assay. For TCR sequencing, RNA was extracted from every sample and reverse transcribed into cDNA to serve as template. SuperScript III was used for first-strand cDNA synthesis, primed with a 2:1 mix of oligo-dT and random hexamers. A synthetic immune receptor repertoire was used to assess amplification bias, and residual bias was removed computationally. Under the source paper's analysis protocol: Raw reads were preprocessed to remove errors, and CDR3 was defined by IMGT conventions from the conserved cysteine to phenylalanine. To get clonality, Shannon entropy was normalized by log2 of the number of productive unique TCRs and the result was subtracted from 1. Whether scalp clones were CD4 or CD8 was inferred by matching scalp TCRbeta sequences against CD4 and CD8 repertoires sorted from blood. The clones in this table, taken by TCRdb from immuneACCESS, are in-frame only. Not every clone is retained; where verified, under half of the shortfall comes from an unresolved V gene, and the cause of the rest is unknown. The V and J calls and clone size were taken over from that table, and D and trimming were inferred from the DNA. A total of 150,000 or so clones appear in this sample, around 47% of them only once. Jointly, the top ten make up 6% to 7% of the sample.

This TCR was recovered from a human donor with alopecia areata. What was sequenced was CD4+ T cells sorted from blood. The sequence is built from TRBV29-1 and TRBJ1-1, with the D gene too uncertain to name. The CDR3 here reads CSVAGRIPMNTEAFF. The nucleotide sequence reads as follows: TGCAGCGTTGCGGGCAGGATCCCGATGAACACTGAAGCTTTCTTT.